Listed here are 30 T cell receptor beta chains from one sample, sequenced in a study of human T cells and chemical hapten exposure. The time point was: healthy volunteer bleed at 6 weeks. Unfractionated whole blood was the source of the extracted total RNA. TCRdb reanalysed the RACE reads using MiXCR and keeps one entry per CDR3 protein. Of under 90,000 distinct CDR3 sequences in the sample, around 8.7% were seen once. The sequenced sample was whole blood. The receptors were gathered from a male donor in good health. Some clones in this sample may be carry-over from other donors' samples.

This clonotype showed up many times. The chain is built from TRBV4-2 and TRBJ2-7; D uncertain. This CDR3 region has 15 residues. V was cut by 1 base and J by 2 bases, with 12 bases left in between. Per the germline V gene, CDR1 is LGHNA and CDR2 is YNFKEQ. CDR3 protein: CASSQGRKVPYEQYF. CDR3 DNA: TGTGCCAGCAGCCAAGGACGAAAGGTGCCCTACGAGCAGTACTTC.

This clonotype occurred a few times. V and J are TRBV12-3 or TRBV12-4 and TRBJ1-5, with a possible D match to TRBD1 (5 bases). CDR3 size: 17 residues. V lost 2 bases to trimming and J lost 1 base, with 15 bases between them. CDR3 in DNA: TGTGCCAGCAGTTTAACCGGGGGGGGTCTGAGCAATCAGCCCCAGCATTTT. It is translated as CASSLTGGGLSNQPQHF.

This chain connects TRBV13 to TRBJ2-1; TRBD2 matches 11 bases. The junction had 5 bases not matched to a gene; V was cut back by 5 bases and J by 5 bases. This CDR3 is 15 amino acids long. CDR1 and CDR2 (germline): PRHDT, FYEKMQ (reference sequence). This chain's CDR3 is CASSLTSGENNEQFF. The DNA of the CDR3 is TGTGCCAGCAGCCTGACTAGCGGGGAGAACAATGAGCAGTTCTTC. Full variable domain (outside the CDR3, taken from reference TRBV13 and TRBJ2-1): AAGVIQSPRHLIKEKRETATLKCYPIPRHDTVYWYQQGPGQDPQFLISFYEKMQSDKGSIPDRFSAQQFSDYHSELNMSSLELGDSALYFCASSLTSGENNEQFFGPGTRLTVL.

The sample holds a few counts of this clonotype. The V call is TRBV5-4, the J call TRBJ1-5, with 8 bases fitting TRBD1. CDR3 length equals 14 residues. Germline values: CDR1 SGHNT, CDR2 YYREEE (reference sequence). V lost 2 bases, J lost 6 bases, and 4 bases stayed unmatched. CDR3: CASSLGTGGQPQHF. In DNA, the CDR3 is TGTGCCAGCAGCTTAGGGACAGGCGGTCAGCCCCAGCATTTT. Looking up the rest from reference TRBV5-4 and TRBJ1-5 gives the full variable domain: ETGVTQSPTHLIKTRGQQVTLRCSSQSGHNTVSWYQQALGQGPQFIFQYYREEENGRGNFPPRFSGLQFPNYSSELNVNALELDDSALYLCASSLGTGGQPQHFGDGTRLSIL.

J is TRBJ1-5 and V is TRBV20-1; 10 bases align to TRBD1. This CDR3 spans 13 amino acids. Germline assignment: CDR1 DFQATT and CDR2 SNEGSKA (reference sequence). J lost 7 bases, V lost 6 bases, and 6 bases had no gene match. CDR3 in amino acids: CSAAGQGTQPQHF. The CDR3 bases are TGCAGTGCCGCGGGACAGGGGACGCAGCCCCAGCATTTT.

This clonotype showed up just a few times. This sequence joins TRBV29-1 and TRBJ2-6; D is perhaps TRBD1 (5 bases). The CDR3 is 16 residues long. Between the trimmed V and J ends, which lost 7 bases and 0 bases, there was a span of 16 bases. CDR1 and CDR2 (germline): SQVTM, ANQGSEA. CDR3: CSAPVQGTSGANVLTF. DNA of the CDR3: TGCAGCGCTCCCGTCCAGGGTACCTCTGGGGCCAACGTCCTGACTTTC. Supplemented by reference TRBV29-1 and TRBJ2-6, the full variable domain reads SAVISQKPSRDICQRGTSLTIQCQVDSQVTMMFWYRQQPGQSLTLIATANQGSEATYESGFVIDKFPISRPNLTFSTLTVSNMSPEDSSIYLCSAPVQGTSGANVLTFGAGSRLTVL.

The chain links TRBV12-3 or TRBV12-4 to TRBJ1-4; D call uncertain. Deletions cut 6 bases from V and 8 bases from J, with 16 bases between. There are 14 residues in the CDR3. The DNA for the CDR3 is TGTGCCAGCAGGGTCGGGCAGGAAAGCGAAAAACTGTTTTTT. Encoded protein: CASRVGQESEKLFF.

This chain joins TRBV24-1 and TRBJ2-3; 7 nucleotides match TRBD2. V shed 7 bases, J shed 7 bases, and the junction held 7 bases outside the gene matches. CDR1 is KGHDR and CDR2 is SFDVKD in the germline V gene. This CDR3 is built from 13 residues. For the CDR3, the DNA is TGTGCCACCAGAGCGGGATCCGGAAATACGCAGTATTTT. Translating gives CATRAGSGNTQYF.

The gene calls are TRBV10-3 and TRBJ2-7; 10 bases fit TRBD2. Germline values: CDR1 ENHRY, CDR2 SYGVKD. CDR3 size: 16 residues. After removal of 2 bases from V and 2 bases from J, the junction contained 6 bases not matched to a gene. The CDR3 is CAISEPSGSPPYEQYF. The CDR3 region has the DNA TGTGCCATCAGTGAGCCTAGCGGGAGCCCCCCCTACGAGCAGTACTTC.

This clonotype was found many times. This chain joins TRBV7-8 and TRBJ2-3; TRBD1 agrees at 7 bases. The CDR3 contains 17 residues. Trimming at V came to 1 base and at J to 3 bases, leaving 10 bases not matched to a gene. The germline gives CDR1 SGHVS, CDR2 FQNEAQ. The CDR3 loop reads CASSLGGQGVRTDTQYF. The CDR3 DNA reads TGTGCCAGCAGCTTAGGCGGCCAGGGGGTTCGTACAGATACGCAGTATTTT.

This clonotype was observed many times. The chain uses TRBV4-3 and TRBJ1-2, with D uncertain. This CDR3 has 14 amino acids. V gave up 0 bases and J gave up 0 bases, with 5 bases separating them. Germline V lookup: CDR1 LGHNA, CDR2 YSLEER. The CDR3 loop is CASSQDLPNYGYTF. The DNA of the CDR3 is TGCGCCAGCAGCCAAGACCTTCCTAACTATGGCTACACCTTC.

The V gene is TRBV11-2, the J gene TRBJ2-1; 7 positions agree with TRBD2. The V gene's germline CDR1 is SGHAT and CDR2 FQNNGV. CDR3 size: 16 residues. V was pared by 5 bases and J by 7 bases, with 14 bases of the junction left unmatched. DNA of the CDR3: TGTGCCAGCAGCCCCCCTTCGAGCGGGAATAAAAATGAGCAGTTCTTC. This encodes CASSPPSSGNKNEQFF.

This clonotype appeared a few times. J is TRBJ2-5 and V is TRBV6-5, with D perhaps TRBD2 (6 bases). V lost 4 bases and J lost 1, with 13 bases in between. The germline gives CDR1 MNHEY, CDR2 SVGAGI. The CDR3 has 15 residues. The CDR3 bases are TGTGCCAGCAGTTCCCGGGAGACATTCCAAGAGACCCAGTACTTC. This sequence encodes CASSSRETFQETQYF.

This clonotype was seen a few times. The chain couples TRBV28 to TRBJ1-6; D is unresolved. V was clipped by 6 bases and J by 7 bases, with 13 bases between them. This CDR3 contains 14 residues. Germline V CDR1 and CDR2: MDHEN, SYDVKM. The CDR3, as DNA: TGTGCCAGCAGGATGATCCGTACCAATTCACCCCTCCACTTT. It codes for CASRMIRTNSPLHF.

The table lists this clonotype with a few counts. The chain combines TRBV19 with TRBJ2-3, with 7 nucleotides matching TRBD2. Germline loops: CDR1 LNHDA, CDR2 SQIVND (reference sequence). The CDR3 contains 14 residues. V shed 3 bases and J 2 bases; nucleotides not matched to a gene: 2. Here the CDR3 reads CASSMSGVTDTQYF. In DNA form, the CDR3 reads TGTGCCAGTAGTATGAGCGGGGTCACAGATACGCAGTATTTT.

This chain joins TRBV5-4 and TRBJ2-1, with 10 nucleotides matching TRBD1. Germline CDR1 is SGHNT and CDR2 is YYREEE (reference sequence). CDR3 length: 16 residues. Trimming cost V 5 bases and J 6 bases; bases outside gene matches: 11. The CDR3 sequence: CASSHPGQGITNEQFF. The CDR3 region has the DNA TGTGCCAGCAGTCATCCGGGACAGGGGATTACCAATGAGCAGTTCTTC.

V and J are TRBV19 and TRBJ1-5; weak D call: TRBD1 (6 bases). The CDR3 contains 15 residues. Germline V gene data show CDR1 as LNHDA and CDR2 as SQIVND (reference sequence). V was clipped by 7 bases and J by 2 bases, with 15 bases between them. The CDR3 nucleotides read TGTGCCAGTAAAAGGGACACTGCTGGCAATCAGCCCCAGCATTTT. It is translated as CASKRDTAGNQPQHF.

V usage is TRBV15 and J usage is TRBJ1-6; D remains ambiguous. V lost 0 bases and J lost 7, with 4 bases in between. The CDR3 covers 13 residues. Germline V gene lookup returns CDR1 LNHNV and CDR2 YYDKDF (reference sequence). CDR3 bases: TGTGCCACCAGCAGAGATGGGAATTCACCCCTCCACTTT. Residues: CATSRDGNSPLHF. Full variable domain (outside the CDR3, taken from reference TRBV15 and TRBJ1-6): DAMVIQNPRYQVTQFGKPVTLSCSQTLNHNVMYWYQQKSSQAPKLLFHYYDKDFNNEADTPDNFQSRRPNTSFCFLDIRSPGLGDTAMYLCATSRDGNSPLHFGNGTRLTVT.

The chain recombines TRBV9 with TRBJ2-1, with 8 bases identical to TRBD2. The germline V gene encodes CDR1 SGDLS and CDR2 YYNGEE. After removal of 1 base from V and 10 bases from J, the junction contained 13 bases not matched to a gene. The CDR3 is made up of 16 amino acids. CDR3 amino acids: CASSVNVASGRGEQFF. In DNA form, the CDR3 reads TGTGCCAGCAGCGTAAATGTGGCTAGCGGGCGCGGGGAGCAGTTCTTC.

The sample holds many counts of this clonotype. V and J are TRBV7-2 and TRBJ2-3, with 8 bases that match TRBD2. Germline trimming cut 2 bases from V and 4 bases from J; bases unmatched to any gene: 20. Germline V gene data show CDR1 as SGHTA and CDR2 as FQGNSA. This CDR3 comprises 20 residues. The CDR3 sequence is CASSLFSGSGGPPRADTQYF. CDR3 nucleotide sequence: TGTGCCAGCAGCTTATTTTCGGGATCGGGGGGGCCACCCCGCGCAGATACGCAGTATTTT.

This clonotype has a handful of counts. The V call is TRBV20-1, the J call TRBJ1-1, with TRBD1 as a possible D gene (5 bases). The V gene lost 5 bases and the J gene lost 1 base, with 17 bases spanning the gap. This CDR3 has 15 amino acids. Germline lookup yields CDR1 DFQATT and CDR2 SNEGSKA (reference sequence). The CDR3: CSAVAPGGKNTEAFF. CDR3 DNA sequence: TGCAGTGCTGTTGCGCCGGGGGGTAAGAACACTGAAGCTTTCTTT.

V usage is TRBV6-2 or TRBV6-3 and J usage is TRBJ1-1; tentative D call: TRBD1 (6 bases). Germline assignment: CDR1 MNHEY and CDR2 SVGEGT. CDR3 size: 13 residues. Between the trimmed V and J ends, which lost 0 bases and 6 bases, there was a span of 8 bases. In DNA form, the CDR3 reads TGTGCCAGCAGTTACTCGAGGGGGGCTGAAGCTTTCTTT. Protein sequence: CASSYSRGAEAFF.

The CDR3 DNA sequence: TGCGCCAGCAGCCTCCCGAAACGGAGCATGAACACTGAAGCTTTCTTT. This encodes CASSLPKRSMNTEAFF. The chain combines TRBV4-3 with TRBJ1-1; no clear D. The germline V and J ends were trimmed by 4 bases and 0 bases, with 15 bases remaining between them. CDR3 length: 16 residues. Germline CDR1 LGHNA, CDR2 YSLEER.

This clonotype was seen more than once but under ten times. V and J are TRBV6-2 or TRBV6-3 and TRBJ2-1; D is uncertain. With 5 bases removed from V and 0 bases from J, the gap between germline ends came to 11 bases. The CDR3 has 15 residues. CDR1 is MNHEY and CDR2 is SVGEGT in the germline V gene. The CDR3 reads CASSQTESSYNEQFF. For the CDR3, the DNA is TGTGCCAGCAGTCAGACCGAGAGCTCCTACAATGAGCAGTTCTTC.

Only a few counts were recorded for this clonotype. The rearrangement joins TRBV20-1 to TRBJ1-5, with D possibly being TRBD1 (5 bases). The CDR3 runs 16 residues. The V end was cut by 3 bases, the J end by 5 bases, with 20 bases between. The V gene's germline CDR1 is DFQATT and CDR2 SNEGSKA (reference sequence). CDR3 nucleotide sequence: TGCAGTGCTAGCCTACCCGGGCAGGGAGCGGATCAGCCCCAGCATTTT. This translates into CSASLPGQGADQPQHF.

This chain joins TRBV29-1 and TRBJ2-5; D uncertain. The germline V and J ends were trimmed by 3 bases and 1 base, with 6 bases remaining between them. CDR1 and CDR2 (germline): SQVTM, ANQGSEA. The length of the CDR3 is 12 residues. The CDR3 reads CSVDVGQETQYF. In DNA form, the CDR3 reads TGCAGCGTTGATGTAGGCCAAGAGACCCAGTACTTC.

The V call is TRBV10-3, the J call TRBJ1-1; 9 bases line up with TRBD1. The CDR3 sequence is 16 residues long. Trimming at V came to 10 bases and at J to 2 bases, leaving 14 bases not matched to a gene. Germline V lookup: CDR1 ENHRY, CDR2 SYGVKD. The CDR3 nucleotides read TGTGCCACCGATGCCTTTGGGGACAGGGCTAACACTGAAGCTTTCTTT. It encodes CATDAFGDRANTEAFF.

This chain joins TRBV4-2 and TRBJ2-6, with D perhaps matching TRBD2 (7 bases). With 3 bases removed from V and 4 bases from J, the gap between germline ends came to 13 bases. The germline gives CDR1 LGHNA, CDR2 YNFKEQ. This CDR3 has 16 residues. As DNA, the CDR3 is TGTGCCAGCAGCCACGAGAGGGGGGGAGGGGCCAACGTCCTGACTTTC. Translating gives CASSHERGGGANVLTF.

A few counts support this clonotype. This chain joins TRBV14 and TRBJ2-3, with 9 bases fitting TRBD2. Per the germline V gene, CDR1 is SGHDN and CDR2 is FVKESK. The V and J ends lost 0 bases and 2 bases, in that order; junction bases with no gene match: 6. CDR3 length: 17 amino acids. The CDR3 sequence is CASSQEPSGRPTDTQYF. In DNA, the CDR3 is TGTGCCAGCAGCCAAGAGCCCAGCGGGAGGCCCACAGATACGCAGTATTTT.

This clonotype occurred many times. This sequence joins TRBV7-9 and TRBJ2-4; TRBD2 agrees at 12 bases. The junction had 3 bases not matched to a gene; V was cut back by 3 bases and J by 0 bases. This CDR3 has 17 residues. Germline V lookup: CDR1 SEHNR, CDR2 FQNEAQ (reference sequence). The CDR3 nucleotides are TGTGCCAGCAGCTTTACTAGCGGGAGGCTAGCCAAAAACATTCAGTACTTC. Protein sequence: CASSFTSGRLAKNIQYF. The full variable domain, rest sourced from reference TRBV7-9 and TRBJ2-4, is DTGVSQNPRHKITKRGQNVTFRCDPISEHNRLYWYRQTLGQGPEFLTYFQNEAQLEKSRLLSDRFSAERPKGSFSTLEIQRTEQGDSAMYLCASSFTSGRLAKNIQYFGAGTRLSVL.